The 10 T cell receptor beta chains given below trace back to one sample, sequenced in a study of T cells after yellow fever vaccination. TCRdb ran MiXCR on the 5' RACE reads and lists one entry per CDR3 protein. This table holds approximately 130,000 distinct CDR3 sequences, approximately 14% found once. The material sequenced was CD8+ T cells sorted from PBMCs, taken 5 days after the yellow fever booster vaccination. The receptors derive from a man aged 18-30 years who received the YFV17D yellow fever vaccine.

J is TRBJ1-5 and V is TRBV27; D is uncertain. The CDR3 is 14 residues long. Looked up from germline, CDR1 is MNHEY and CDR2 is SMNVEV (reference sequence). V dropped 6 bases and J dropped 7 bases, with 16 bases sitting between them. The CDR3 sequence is CASSPGVAHQPQHF. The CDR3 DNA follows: TGTGCCAGCAGCCCCGGGGTGGCACACCAGCCCCAGCATTTT.

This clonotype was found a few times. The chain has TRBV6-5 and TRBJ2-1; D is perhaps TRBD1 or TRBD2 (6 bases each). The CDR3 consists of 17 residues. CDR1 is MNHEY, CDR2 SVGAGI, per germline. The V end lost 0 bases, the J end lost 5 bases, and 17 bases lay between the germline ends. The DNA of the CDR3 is TGTGCCAGCAGTTACTCGAAATCCGGGGGCGCTGACAATGAGCAGTTCTTC. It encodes CASSYSKSGGADNEQFF.

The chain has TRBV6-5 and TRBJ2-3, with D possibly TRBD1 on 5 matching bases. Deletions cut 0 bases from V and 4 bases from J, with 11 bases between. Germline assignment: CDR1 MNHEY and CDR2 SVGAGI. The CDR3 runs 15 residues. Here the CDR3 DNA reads TGTGCCAGCAGTTACTCTATGAGCAGGGCAGATACGCAGTATTTT. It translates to CASSYSMSRADTQYF.

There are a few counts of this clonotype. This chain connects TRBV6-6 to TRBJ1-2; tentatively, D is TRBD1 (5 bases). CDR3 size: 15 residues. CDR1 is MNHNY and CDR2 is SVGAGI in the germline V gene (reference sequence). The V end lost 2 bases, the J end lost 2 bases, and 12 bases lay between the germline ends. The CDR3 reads CASSYGDQQNYGYTF. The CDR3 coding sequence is TGTGCCAGCAGTTACGGGGACCAACAGAACTATGGCTACACCTTC.

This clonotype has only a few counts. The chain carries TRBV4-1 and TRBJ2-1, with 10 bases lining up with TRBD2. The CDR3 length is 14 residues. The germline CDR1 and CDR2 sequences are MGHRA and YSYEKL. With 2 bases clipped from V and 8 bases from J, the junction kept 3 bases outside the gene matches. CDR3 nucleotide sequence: TGCGCCAGCAGCCAACGACTAGCGGGCCATGAGCAGTTCTTC. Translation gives CASSQRLAGHEQFF.

Here the CDR3 reads CAISDSPDRAYGYTF. CDR3 nucleotides: TGTGCCATCAGTGATTCCCCGGACAGGGCCTATGGCTACACCTTC. The V call is TRBV10-3, the J call TRBJ1-2, with TRBD1 matching over 8 bases. Germline V lookup: CDR1 ENHRY, CDR2 SYGVKD. After removal of 3 bases from V and 4 bases from J, the junction contained 7 bases not matched to a gene. The CDR3 has 15 residues.

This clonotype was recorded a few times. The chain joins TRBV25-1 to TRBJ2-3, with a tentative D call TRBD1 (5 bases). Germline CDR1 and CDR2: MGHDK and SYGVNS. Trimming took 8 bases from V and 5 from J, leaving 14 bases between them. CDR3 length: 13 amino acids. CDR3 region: CASSQGAVDTQYF. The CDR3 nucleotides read TGTGCCAGCTCACAAGGGGCTGTAGATACGCAGTATTTT. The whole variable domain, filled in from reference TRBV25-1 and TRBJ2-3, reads EADIYQTPRYLVIGTGKKITLECSQTMGHDKMYWYQQDPGMELHLIHYSYGVNSTEKGDLSSESTVSRIRTEHFPLTLESARPSHTSQYLCASSQGAVDTQYFGPGTRLTVL.

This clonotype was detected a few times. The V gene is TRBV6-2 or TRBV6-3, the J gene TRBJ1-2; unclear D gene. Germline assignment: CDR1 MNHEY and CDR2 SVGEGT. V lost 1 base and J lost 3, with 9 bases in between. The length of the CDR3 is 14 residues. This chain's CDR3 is CASSYFRRDYGYTF. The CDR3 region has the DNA TGTGCCAGCAGTTACTTCAGGAGAGACTATGGCTACACCTTC.

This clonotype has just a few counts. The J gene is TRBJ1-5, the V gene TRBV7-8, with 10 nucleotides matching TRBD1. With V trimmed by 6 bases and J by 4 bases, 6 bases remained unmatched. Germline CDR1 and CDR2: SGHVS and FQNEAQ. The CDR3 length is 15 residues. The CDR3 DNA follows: TGTGCCAGCAGTTACGGGACAGGGGTTAATCAGCCCCAGCATTTT. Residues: CASSYGTGVNQPQHF.

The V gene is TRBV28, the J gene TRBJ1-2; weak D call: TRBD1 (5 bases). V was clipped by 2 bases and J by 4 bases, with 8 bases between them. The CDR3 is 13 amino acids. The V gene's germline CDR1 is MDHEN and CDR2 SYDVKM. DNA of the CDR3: TGTGCCAGCAGTTTAGCAGGGACCTATGGCTACACCTTC. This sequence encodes CASSLAGTYGYTF.